These 22 T cell receptor beta chains share one sample of origin, sequenced in a study of shared clonotypes between healthy human individuals. Assay: immunoSEQ multiplex PCR; the TCRdb copy retains only in-frame clones and omits some. The repertoire holds approximately 2.5 million clones, with approximately 93% as singletons. Sequencing was performed on naive CD4+ T cells from PBMCs. Noted subset: CD45RA+ positively selected. The receptors come from a man aged 18-30 years in good health. Some clones in this sample may be carry-over from other donors' samples.

The rearrangement links TRBV5-1 to TRBJ2-2, with no clear D. V dropped 2 bases and J dropped 0 bases, with 20 bases sitting between them. The CDR3 extends over 19 amino acids. Per germline, CDR1 SGHRS and CDR2 YFSETQ. The CDR3 spells CASSFFFPSRRTNTGELFF. The CDR3 nucleotides are TGCGCCAGCAGCTTTTTTTTTCCGTCTAGGAGAACGAACACCGGGGAGCTGTTTTTT.

V and J are TRBV5-1 and TRBJ2-7; TRBD2 might be the D (5 bases). Per the germline V gene, CDR1 is SGHRS and CDR2 is YFSETQ. With 2 bases removed from V and 4 bases from J, the gap between germline ends came to 16 bases. CDR3 length equals 15 residues. The CDR3 loop reads CASSFGMGGVYEQYF. Written as DNA, the CDR3 is TGCGCCAGCAGCTTCGGGATGGGTGGGGTGTACGAGCAGTACTTC.

The J gene is TRBJ2-7, the V gene TRBV27, with 8 nucleotides matching TRBD1. The CDR3 runs to 16 residues. CDR1 is MNHEY, CDR2 SMNVEV, per germline (reference sequence). The ends lost 0 bases at V and 4 bases at J; junction bases unmatched: 8. Here the CDR3 DNA reads TGTGCCAGCAGTTTATCGGGGGGACAGGCCACATACGAGCAGTACTTC. Its protein product is CASSLSGGQATYEQYF.

The chain combines TRBV28 with TRBJ2-2; 12 bases are shared with TRBD2. Per germline, CDR1 MDHEN and CDR2 SYDVKM. Germline trimming cut 6 bases from V and 5 bases from J; bases unmatched to any gene: 10. This CDR3 comprises 17 residues. The DNA of the CDR3 is TGTGCCAGCAGACCTACTCTAGCGGGAGGGAGAACCGGGGAGCTGTTTTTT. Translating gives CASRPTLAGGRTGELFF.

The CDR3 region has the DNA TGTGCCAGCACAAAACGCAGTGGCGCTGAAGCTTTCTTT. Translation: CASTKRSGAEAFF. The V and J genes are TRBV7-9 and TRBJ1-1; D is ambiguous. This CDR3 spans 13 amino acids. The germline gives CDR1 SEHNR, CDR2 FQNEAQ (reference sequence). Trimming pared 7 bases from V and 6 bases from J, leaving 15 bases between. The full variable domain, rest sourced from reference TRBV7-9 and TRBJ1-1, is DTGVSQNPRHKITKRGQNVTFRCDPISEHNRLYWYRQTLGQGPEFLTYFQNEAQLEKSRLLSDRFSAERPKGSFSTLEIQRTEQGDSAMYLCASTKRSGAEAFFGQGTRLTVV.

The chain is built from TRBV28 and TRBJ2-7; TRBD2 matches 10 bases. V shed 5 bases and J 2 bases; nucleotides not matched to a gene: 6. The CDR3 has 15 amino acids. Germline V gives CDR1 MDHEN, CDR2 SYDVKM. CDR3 coding DNA: TGTGCCAGCAGTGTAAGCGGGAGGGTAACCTACGAGCAGTACTTC. Translated, it gives CASSVSGRVTYEQYF.

This chain joins TRBV6-6 and TRBJ2-7; 7 bases agree with TRBD2. The CDR3 has 13 residues. J lost 2 bases, V lost 8 bases, and 6 bases had no gene match. Per the germline V gene, CDR1 is MNHNY and CDR2 is SVGAGI (reference sequence). The CDR3: CASRSSGAYEQYF. CDR3 DNA sequence: TGTGCCAGCCGGTCTAGCGGCGCCTACGAGCAGTACTTC.

The chain recombines TRBV19 with TRBJ1-2; 10 bases are a match to TRBD1. Looked up from germline, CDR1 is LNHDA and CDR2 is SQIVND (reference sequence). The CDR3 extends over 17 amino acids. V shed 1 base and J 4 bases; nucleotides not matched to a gene: 9. CDR3 nucleotide sequence: TGTGCCAGTAGTATAGCCCGGGACAGGGGTAGGGGCTATGGCTACACCTTC. Translation: CASSIARDRGRGYGYTF.

In its sample, this clone was seen a few times. The chain has TRBV4-1 and TRBJ2-5; the D is unclear. The CDR3 has 13 residues. The V and J ends lost 1 base and 5 bases respectively, with 8 bases between them. From germline, CDR1 is MGHRA and CDR2 YSYEKL. Written as DNA, the CDR3 is TGCGCCAGCAGCCAAGTTTTTCGGGAGACCCAGTACTTC. As protein: CASSQVFRETQYF.

The rearrangement uses TRBV15 and TRBJ2-1; 9 nucleotides agree with TRBD2. The CDR3 runs to 16 residues. The germline gives CDR1 LNHNV, CDR2 YYDKDF (reference sequence). The V gene end was trimmed by 5 bases and the J gene end by 7 bases; junction bases not matched to a gene: 12. CDR3 amino acids: CATSRQLAGTGNEQFF. DNA of the CDR3: TGTGCCACCAGCCGCCAGCTAGCGGGAACGGGGAATGAGCAGTTCTTC.

Details on this clone: Other nucleotide sequences in the sample specify the same CDR3. V gene TRBV7-9 combines with J gene TRBJ2-5; 11 nucleotides match TRBD2. V was clipped by 5 bases and J by 4 bases; unmatched bases: 3. The CDR3 extends over 14 amino acids. Per the germline V gene, CDR1 is SEHNR and CDR2 is FQNEAQ (reference sequence). The CDR3 DNA reads TGTGCCAGCAGCCCTGGGACTAGCGGAGAGACCCAGTACTTC. As protein: CASSPGTSGETQYF.

The V gene is TRBV5-1, the J gene TRBJ2-7, with a tentative D call TRBD1 (5 bases). There are 18 residues in the CDR3. V lost 7 bases to trimming and J lost 1 base, with 27 bases between them. Germline CDR1 and CDR2: SGHRS and YFSETQ. In nucleotides, the CDR3 is TGCGCCAGCTCCCGGACCTGGGGATTTTCCCCAGGGTCCTACGAGCAGTACTTC. This gives the protein CASSRTWGFSPGSYEQYF.

CDR3 amino acids: CAISESVRAQLFF. In DNA, the CDR3 is TGTGCCATCAGTGAGTCTGTTCGGGCGCAGCTGTTTTTT. The rearrangement joins TRBV10-3 to TRBJ2-2; D ambiguous. Per the germline V gene, CDR1 is ENHRY and CDR2 is SYGVKD. The CDR3 covers 13 residues. The V end lost 0 bases, the J end lost 12 bases, and 11 bases lay between the germline ends.

In regard to this clone: Other DNA sequences in the sample encode the same CDR3. This chain joins TRBV20-1 and TRBJ1-1; weak D call: TRBD1 (6 bases). Germline assignment: CDR1 DFQATT and CDR2 SNEGSKA (reference sequence). The CDR3 has 11 amino acids. V lost 0 bases and J 7 bases, leaving 6 bases between the germline ends. The DNA of the CDR3 is TGCAGTGCTAGAGACAGGGGTGAAGCTTTCTTT. It encodes CSARDRGEAFF.

V usage is TRBV20-1 and J usage is TRBJ2-1; D is possibly TRBD1 (6 bases). Trimming left V 3 bases short and J 15 bases short, with 15 bases between. Germline assignment: CDR1 DFQATT and CDR2 SNEGSKA (reference sequence). This CDR3 has 11 residues. CDR3: CSARPRGSRFF. As DNA, the CDR3 is TGCAGTGCTAGGCCTAGGGGGAGTCGGTTCTTC.

The chain has TRBV5-6 and TRBJ2-1; tentatively, D is TRBD2 (6 bases). This CDR3 is built from 15 residues. The V gene's germline CDR1 is SGHDT and CDR2 YYEEEE. Between the trimmed V and J ends, which lost 4 bases and 3 bases, there was a span of 14 bases. In DNA, the CDR3 is TGTGCCAGCAGCCGGGACTTCCTCGGCTACAATGAGCAGTTCTTC. This sequence encodes CASSRDFLGYNEQFF. The full variable domain, in which reference TRBV5-6 and TRBJ2-1 provide the parts outside the CDR3, is DAGVTQSPTHLIKTRGQQVTLRCSPKSGHDTVSWYQQALGQGPQFIFQYYEEEERQRGNFPDRFSGHQFPNYSSELNVNALLLGDSALYLCASSRDFLGYNEQFFGPGTRLTVL.

The DNA for the CDR3 is TGCAGCGTTGAACCCACGGTGGGATTTTACCGAAACACTGAAGCTTTCTTT. Residues: CSVEPTVGFYRNTEAFF. The chain couples TRBV29-1 to TRBJ1-1; D ambiguous. This CDR3 comprises 17 residues. V was trimmed by 2 bases and J by 2 bases, leaving 21 bases between them. CDR1 and CDR2 (germline): SQVTM, ANQGSEA. The full variable domain, completed using reference TRBV29-1 and TRBJ1-1, is SAVISQKPSRDICQRGTSLTIQCQVDSQVTMMFWYRQQPGQSLTLIATANQGSEATYESGFVIDKFPISRPNLTFSTLTVSNMSPEDSSIYLCSVEPTVGFYRNTEAFFGQGTRLTVV.

The rearrangement uses TRBV29-1 and TRBJ2-7; 8 positions agree with TRBD2. After removal of 3 bases from V and 3 bases from J, the junction contained 7 bases not matched to a gene. Germline CDR1 reads SQVTM; CDR2 reads ANQGSEA. CDR3 length: 14 amino acids. In DNA form, the CDR3 reads TGCAGCGTTGATCCGGGACTAGGAAACTACGAGCAGTACTTC. Encoded protein: CSVDPGLGNYEQYF.

The chain joins TRBV5-1 to TRBJ2-2, with D tentatively TRBD1 or TRBD2 (6 bases each). The CDR3 runs to 14 residues. V lost 8 bases to trimming and J lost 5 bases, with 16 bases between them. Germline lookup yields CDR1 SGHRS and CDR2 YFSETQ. The CDR3 sequence: CASTQGGTTGELFF. In DNA form, the CDR3 reads TGCGCCAGTACACAGGGAGGAACAACCGGGGAGCTGTTTTTT.

This rearrangement joins TRBV7-9 to TRBJ2-3, with D uncertain. Germline CDR1 SEHNR, CDR2 FQNEAQ (reference sequence). V was pared by 7 bases and J by 0 bases, with 11 bases between. The CDR3 totals 14 residues. CDR3 nucleotides: TGTGCCAGCAAGGAGAATCCTAGCACAGATACGCAGTATTTT. Protein sequence: CASKENPSTDTQYF.

The chain joins TRBV5-1 to TRBJ1-2; 8 nucleotides align to TRBD1. With 4 bases clipped from V and 0 bases from J, the junction kept 2 bases outside the gene matches. The CDR3 loop spans 14 amino acids. The germline V gene encodes CDR1 SGHRS and CDR2 YFSETQ. Here the CDR3 reads CASSVGQANYGYTF. Written as DNA, the CDR3 is TGCGCCAGCAGCGTGGGACAGGCTAACTATGGCTACACCTTC.

The V gene is TRBV5-1, the J gene TRBJ2-2, with a weak D call TRBD1 (8 bases). V was trimmed by 4 bases and J by 5 bases, leaving 18 bases between them. Germline values: CDR1 SGHRS, CDR2 YFSETQ. The CDR3 has 16 residues. Here the CDR3 reads CASSLGQGGETGELFF. Here the CDR3 DNA reads TGCGCCAGCAGCCTCGGACAGGGAGGGGAGACCGGGGAGCTGTTTTTT.